Sequencing of this TCR beta chain was carried out in a study of immune evolution from preneoplasia to lung adenocarcinoma. Study results and caveats: T cell clonality was higher in KRAS-mutant than EGFR-mutant or wild-type nodules. Later-stage lesions appeared to have more T cells, more diversity, less clonality.

After pathologic assessment, macro-dissection selected premalignant or tumor cells for extraction. V was pared by 5 bases and J by 6 bases, with 15 bases between. This CDR3 is built from 14 residues. The germline V gene has CDR1 MRHNA and CDR2 SNTAGT. Comment on this clone: No antigen is known for it.

Here immunoSEQ multiplex PCR was the method, and the copy in TCRdb shows in-frame clones only, minus some. The table shows roughly 4,400 clones, with 79% occurring only once. V usage is TRBV6-4 and J usage is TRBJ2-3; tentatively, D is TRBD1 (6 bases). The sequenced sample consisted of FFPE invasive lung adenocarcinoma tissue. The receptor comes from a person aged 35 to 65 with lung adenocarcinoma. Some clones in this sample may be carry-over from other donors' samples. In nucleotides, the CDR3 is TGTGCCAGCAGTCCAGCACCCACAGGGGATACGCAGTATTTT. Its protein is CASSPAPTGDTQYF.